The entry below describes one T cell receptor (beta chain). Germline lookup yields CDR1 SNHLY and CDR2 FYNNEI. V lost 7 bases, J lost 6 bases, and 15 bases lay in between. The CDR3 is made up of 14 amino acids. The repertoire was sequenced with immunoSEQ multiplex PCR; TCRdb's copy has only in-frame clones and lacks some. The sample carries tens of thousands of clones, 70% to 85% recorded once. The data originate from a study of OX40 agonist ivuxolimab in advanced cancers. Sequences were derived from CD4+ or CD8+ T cells sorted from blood, sampled in a trial of the OX40 agonist ivuxolimab. The chain carries TRBV2 and TRBJ2-2, with D possibly TRBD2 on 6 matching bases. This receptor was obtained from an adult with an advanced solid tumor such as melanoma, head and neck, liver or kidney cancer. CDR3 sequence reads: CASTPGVPAGELFF. CDR3 coding DNA: TGTGCCAGCACCCCGGGGGTCCCCGCCGGGGAGCTGTTTTTT.